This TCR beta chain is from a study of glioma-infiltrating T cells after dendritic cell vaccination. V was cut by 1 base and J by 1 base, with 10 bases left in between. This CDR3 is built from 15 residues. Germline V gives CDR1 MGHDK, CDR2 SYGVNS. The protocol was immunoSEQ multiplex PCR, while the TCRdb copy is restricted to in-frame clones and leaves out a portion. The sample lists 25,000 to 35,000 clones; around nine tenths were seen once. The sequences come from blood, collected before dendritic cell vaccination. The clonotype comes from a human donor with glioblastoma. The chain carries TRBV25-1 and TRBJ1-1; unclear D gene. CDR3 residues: CASSEFRVANTEAFF. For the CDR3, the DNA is TGTGCCAGCAGTGAATTTCGGGTGGCGAACACTGAAGCTTTCTTT.